This T cell receptor beta chain comes out of a study of blood T cell repertoires in COVID-19. Study-wide context: COVID-19 samples, acute and convalescent, were from the United States, Italy and Spain. The analysed material was cDNA or gDNA that came from T cells, B-cell-depleted T cells, or PBMCs.

Clones were read by immunoSEQ multiplex PCR, and TCRdb kept only the in-frame ones, dropping some. In the table there are nearly 110,000 clones, roughly 88% of which are singletons. V gave up 4 bases and J gave up 0 bases, with 11 bases separating them. The germline CDR1 and CDR2 sequences are SNHLY and FYNNEI. CDR3 size: 15 residues. V and J are TRBV2 and TRBJ2-3; possible D gene TRBD2, 6 bases. The receptor comes from a man aged 50-60 years with active or convalescent COVID-19. The sequenced sample was peripheral blood. The CDR3 is CASSVDSGSTDTQYF. The CDR3 nucleotides read TGTGCCAGCAGTGTAGATAGCGGTAGCACAGATACGCAGTATTTT.